The 27 T cell receptor beta chains below come from one sample, sequenced in a study of blood T cell repertoires in COVID-19. The data were produced by immunoSEQ multiplex PCR, yet TCRdb's version contains in-frame clones alone and is incomplete. The table has about 210,000 clones, around 85% seen once; the top ten hold less than 0.75%. The specimen sequenced was peripheral blood. The receptors stem from a man aged 40-49 years with acute or convalescent COVID-19.

The rearrangement links TRBV5-6 to TRBJ2-5, with a weak D call TRBD1 (6 bases). V lost 4 bases, J lost 7 bases, and 17 bases lay in between. The CDR3 sequence is 14 residues long. From germline, CDR1 is SGHDT and CDR2 YYEEEE. CDR3 residues: CASSKDRRMGTQYF. The CDR3 DNA follows: TGTGCCAGCAGCAAGGACAGACGGATGGGGACCCAGTACTTC.

This clone occurred a few times. The chain employs TRBV19 and TRBJ2-2; D gene unclear. There are 15 residues in the CDR3. With 3 bases removed from V and 2 bases from J, the gap between germline ends came to 10 bases. Germline V gene data show CDR1 as LNHDA and CDR2 as SQIVND (reference sequence). CDR3 loop: CASSMLLVNTGELFF. CDR3 in DNA: TGTGCCAGTAGTATGTTGTTAGTAAACACCGGGGAGCTGTTTTTT.

The rearrangement uses TRBV6-5 and TRBJ2-5; D gene ambiguous. CDR1 MNHEY and CDR2 SVGAGI come from the germline V gene. V was cut by 8 bases and J by 5 bases, with 12 bases left in between. The CDR3 totals 12 residues. CDR3 coding DNA: TGTGCCAGCCACTCCCCCCGGGAGACCCAGTACTTC. Translated: CASHSPRETQYF.

The genes are TRBV27 and TRBJ2-1, with D uncertain. V was trimmed by 2 bases and J by 1 base, leaving 6 bases between them. CDR3 length equals 14 residues. CDR1 is MNHEY, CDR2 SMNVEV, per germline (reference sequence). CDR3 bases: TGTGCCAGCAGTTTACAGTCTTCCTACAATGAGCAGTTCTTC. Its translation: CASSLQSSYNEQFF.

This clone has just one count. The chain combines TRBV3-1 (or the pseudogene TRBV3-2) with TRBJ2-1, with 9 bases matching TRBD2. The germline V gene has CDR1 LGHDT and CDR2 YNNKEL (reference sequence). V shed 3 bases and J 7 bases; nucleotides not matched to a gene: 7. The CDR3 totals 15 residues. The CDR3 DNA follows: TGTGCCAGCAGCCAGGGCGGGGGGGCCATAAATGAGCAGTTCTTC. Amino acid sequence: CASSQGGGAINEQFF.

The rearrangement links TRBV7-8 to TRBJ1-2, with TRBD1 matching 7 bases. CDR1 SGHVS and CDR2 FQNEAQ come from the germline V gene. Trimming at V came to 5 bases and at J to 4 bases, leaving 10 bases not matched to a gene. This CDR3 comprises 15 residues. The CDR3 here is CASSPRGGQLYGYTF. The DNA for the CDR3 is TGTGCCAGCAGCCCCCGGGGGGGACAGCTCTATGGCTACACCTTC.

This clone was observed a single time. The chain couples TRBV7-9 to TRBJ1-2; D unclear. This CDR3 comprises 11 residues. The V gene's germline CDR1 is SEHNR and CDR2 FQNEAQ (reference sequence). V shed 4 bases and J shed 8 bases, with 8 bases lying between them. The CDR3 region has the DNA TGTGCCAGCAGCTCTTTGAGCGGCTACACCTTC. It codes for CASSSLSGYTF.

This clone has just one count. The rearrangement joins TRBV18 to TRBJ2-1, with TRBD2 matching over 12 bases. CDR1 is KGHSH and CDR2 is LQKENI in the germline V gene. CDR3 length: 15 residues. V lost 5 bases and J lost 7; bases outside the gene matches: 6. CDR3 bases: TGTGCCAGCTCAGCTAGCGGGGGGGCCGGTAATGAGCAGTTCTTC. It encodes CASSASGGAGNEQFF.

The DNA for the CDR3 is TGCGCCAGCAGCCGAAACGGACAGTTCAATCAGCCCCAGCATTTT. This sequence encodes CASSRNGQFNQPQHF. This sequence joins TRBV5-1 and TRBJ1-5; a possible D gene is TRBD1 (6 bases). The CDR3 runs 15 residues. Germline V gene sequence: CDR1 SGHRS, CDR2 YFSETQ. The germline V and J ends were trimmed by 4 bases and 3 bases, with 14 bases remaining between them.

V usage is TRBV7-9 and J usage is TRBJ2-1; 12 bases are shared with TRBD2. Germline V CDR1 and CDR2: SEHNR, FQNEAQ (reference sequence). This CDR3 comprises 17 residues. V lost 5 bases and J lost 8; bases outside the gene matches: 13. Here the CDR3 reads CASSPSSSGRVSDEQFF. CDR3 sequence (DNA): TGTGCCAGCAGCCCTTCCTCTAGCGGGAGGGTTTCCGATGAGCAGTTCTTC.

The chain joins TRBV3-1 (or the pseudogene TRBV3-2) to TRBJ1-3; D gene unclear. Germline assignment: CDR1 LGHDT and CDR2 YNNKEL (reference sequence). The V and J ends lost 4 bases and 0 bases respectively, with 10 bases between them. CDR3 length: 15 residues. The CDR3 DNA follows: TGTGCCAGCAGCCCCCCGAGGAGCTCTGGAAACACCATATATTTT. This translates into CASSPPRSSGNTIYF.

This chain links TRBV11-2 with TRBJ2-7, with 8 nucleotides matching TRBD1. This CDR3 is 17 amino acids long. Germline V lookup: CDR1 SGHAT, CDR2 FQNNGV. V lost 2 bases, J lost 7 bases, and 16 bases stayed unmatched. CDR3 in DNA: TGTGCCAGCAGCTTAATGATCAGGGGGCTAAGTATAGAGGAGCAGTACTTC. This codes for CASSLMIRGLSIEEQYF.

This chain joins TRBV5-6 and TRBJ2-2; 12 bases fit TRBD2. With V trimmed by 4 bases and J by 5 bases, 9 bases remained unmatched. CDR1 is SGHDT, CDR2 YYEEEE, per germline. The CDR3 length is 17 residues. The CDR3 sequence: CASSLTSGGPRTGELFF. CDR3 DNA sequence: TGTGCCAGCAGCCTTACTAGCGGGGGGCCCAGGACCGGGGAGCTGTTTTTT.

This chain connects TRBV6-5 to TRBJ1-4, with TRBD1 matching 8 bases. The CDR3 runs to 14 residues. The trim removed 6 bases at V and 10 bases at J, leaving 10 bases unmatched. Germline V gene lookup returns CDR1 MNHEY and CDR2 SVGAGI. The CDR3, as DNA: TGTGCCAGCAGGGGGACAGGCCTTGATGGAAAACTGTTTTTT. Its translation: CASRGTGLDGKLFF.

This clone was seen just once. The chain joins TRBV13 to TRBJ2-7; TRBD1 matches at 7 bases. The germline gives CDR1 PRHDT, CDR2 FYEKMQ (reference sequence). The CDR3 totals 14 residues. The V segment lost 5 bases and the J segment 3 bases; nucleotides outside the gene matches: 7. The CDR3 reads CASSPGQPGYEQYF. In DNA, the CDR3 is TGTGCCAGCAGCCCGGGACAGCCTGGCTACGAGCAGTACTTC.

J is TRBJ2-4 and V is TRBV5-4; TRBD1 is a possible D gene (6 bases). V lost 4 bases and J lost 2, with 10 bases in between. Germline assignment: CDR1 SGHNT and CDR2 YYREEE (reference sequence). The CDR3 extends over 14 amino acids. Written as DNA, the CDR3 is TGTGCCAGCAGCCCCGGGACAACCAAAAACATTCAGTACTTC. Translation: CASSPGTTKNIQYF.

The chain is built from TRBV5-1 and TRBJ2-7; TRBD1 matches 8 bases. Unmatched junction bases numbered 8, after V lost 3 bases and J lost 6 bases. The length of the CDR3 is 14 residues. From germline, CDR1 is SGHRS and CDR2 YFSETQ. The chain's CDR3 is CASSWSGTGGEQYF. CDR3 DNA: TGCGCCAGCAGCTGGTCCGGGACAGGCGGCGAGCAGTACTTC.

The J gene is TRBJ2-7, the V gene TRBV27, with 9 positions matching TRBD2. The CDR3 sequence is 14 residues long. V trimming: 4 bases; J trimming: 3 bases; junction bases outside the gene matches: 4. Germline loops: CDR1 MNHEY, CDR2 SMNVEV (reference sequence). The CDR3: CASSSSGTHYEQYF. As DNA, the CDR3 is TGTGCCAGCAGTTCTAGCGGGACTCACTACGAGCAGTACTTC.

The CDR3 DNA follows: TGCGCCAGCAGCTTGGTCAGGGGCGGTGAAGCTTTCTTT. Encoded protein: CASSLVRGGEAFF. The V gene is TRBV5-1, the J gene TRBJ1-1; D is possibly TRBD1 (6 bases). CDR1 is SGHRS and CDR2 is YFSETQ in the germline V gene. There are 13 residues in the CDR3. V was shortened by 0 bases and J by 7 bases, with 10 bases between the two germline ends.

This chain joins TRBV4-1 and TRBJ1-2, with TRBD1 matching over 7 bases. This CDR3 contains 14 residues. V trimming: 6 bases; J trimming: 4 bases; junction bases outside the gene matches: 8. Germline V lookup: CDR1 MGHRA, CDR2 YSYEKL. The CDR3 nucleotides are TGCGCCAGCAGTCTACAGGGGTTGAGCTATGGCTACACCTTC. Translating it yields CASSLQGLSYGYTF.

The gene calls are TRBV10-1 and TRBJ1-4; D ambiguous. The germline V and J ends were trimmed by 2 bases and 8 bases, with 9 bases remaining between them. The CDR3 has 13 residues. Germline CDR1 reads WNHNN; CDR2 reads SYGVQD (reference sequence). CDR3 loop: CASSELPGEKLFF. The CDR3 DNA sequence: TGCGCCAGCAGTGAGCTCCCGGGGGAAAAACTGTTTTTT.

V usage is TRBV10-3 and J usage is TRBJ2-3, with 14 bases lining up with TRBD2. Germline CDR1 ENHRY, CDR2 SYGVKD. This CDR3 region has 15 residues. With V trimmed by 6 bases and J by 3 bases, 2 bases remained unmatched. The CDR3 here is CAISRTSGGTDTQYF. CDR3 coding DNA: TGTGCCATCAGCCGGACTAGCGGGGGGACAGATACGCAGTATTTT.

This chain connects TRBV19 to TRBJ2-5; 12 bases map to TRBD1. The V segment lost 3 bases and the J segment 5 bases; nucleotides outside the gene matches: 10. Germline V gene lookup returns CDR1 LNHDA and CDR2 SQIVND (reference sequence). The CDR3 runs 17 residues. CDR3 residues: CASSMRPGTGGVETQYF. The CDR3 region has the DNA TGTGCCAGTAGTATGAGGCCCGGGACAGGGGGCGTTGAGACCCAGTACTTC.

The chain links TRBV4-3 to TRBJ2-1, with 8 bases that match TRBD2. Losses at the gene ends were 5 bases for V and 6 bases for J; bases not matched to a gene: 12. Looked up from germline, CDR1 is LGHNA and CDR2 is YSLEER. The CDR3 length is 16 residues. The CDR3 DNA reads TGCGCCAGCAGCTTCTTGTCGACTAGCGTATCCAATGAGCAGTTCTTC. Translated, it gives CASSFLSTSVSNEQFF.

This rearrangement joins TRBV28 to TRBJ1-3; possible D gene TRBD1, 6 bases. The V and J ends lost 6 bases and 0 bases respectively, with 18 bases between them. Germline V gene lookup returns CDR1 MDHEN and CDR2 SYDVKM. The CDR3 extends over 17 amino acids. This chain's CDR3 is CASRISLDSYSGNTIYF. For the CDR3, the DNA is TGTGCCAGCAGAATCTCCTTGGACAGCTACTCTGGAAACACCATATATTTT.

This rearrangement joins TRBV11-2 to TRBJ2-1; TRBD2 matches 12 bases. The CDR3 contains 16 residues. The germline CDR1 and CDR2 sequences are SGHAT and FQNNGV. Trimming cost V 4 bases and J 7 bases; bases outside gene matches: 8. CDR3 DNA sequence: TGTGCCAGCAGCTGGAGACTAGCGGGAGCTGGAAATGAGCAGTTCTTC. This gives the protein CASSWRLAGAGNEQFF.

The V call is TRBV14, the J call TRBJ2-5; the match to TRBD2 covers 7 bases. Germline V gives CDR1 SGHDN, CDR2 FVKESK. Losses at the gene ends were 2 bases for V and 1 base for J; bases not matched to a gene: 10. The CDR3 extends over 17 amino acids. The CDR3 loop reads CASSQRRIRLAQETQYF. For the CDR3, the DNA is TGTGCCAGCAGCCAAAGGAGGATTAGACTAGCCCAAGAGACCCAGTACTTC.